The entry below describes one T cell receptor beta chain. With 4 bases clipped from V and 5 bases from J, the junction kept 7 bases outside the gene matches. Germline V lookup: CDR1 SGHTA, CDR2 FQGTGA. The CDR3 has 16 amino acids. The data derive from a study of CD8+CD57+ T cells in acquired aplastic anemia. Across the study: Quantities of DNA derived from sorted CD4+ and CD8+ cells averaged roughly 3.4 ug.

TCR beta VDJ and CDR3 profiles were obtained from a genomic DNA template. TCRdb analysed the reads with MiXCR anew, one entry per CDR3 protein. The data hold 200,000 or so distinct CDR3 sequences, with around three fifths observed a single time. Patients included in sequencing had previously demonstrated CD8+CD57+ cell expansion by flow cytometry. V usage is TRBV7-3 and J usage is TRBJ2-1; 11 nucleotides match TRBD2. The material sequenced was sorted CD4+, CD8+, or CD8+CD57+ T cells (not recorded which) from PBMCs. The receptor was isolated from a human donor with aplastic anemia. The CDR3 region has the DNA TGTGCCAGCAGCTCGGATAGCGGGGGGGCAAACAATGAGCAGTTCTTC. Protein sequence: CASSSDSGGANNEQFF.